This T cell receptor beta chain is drawn from a study of T cells in Graves' hyperthyroidism and ophthalmopathy. Notes on the study in general: Blood also contained most expanded thyroid clonotypes above 0.001.

This clonotype has only a few counts. The antigen is undetermined. Researchers took RNA transcripts and amplified the TCR beta CDR3 regions from them. During a first-round RT-PCR of the TCR CDR3, the HTBI primer set was used. A single record per CDR3 protein comes from TCRdb applying MiXCR to the multiplex PCR reads. The sample includes roughly 570,000 distinct CDR3 sequences, about half of them seen just once. The CDR3 contains 17 residues. Losses at the gene ends were 4 bases for V and 1 base for J; bases not matched to a gene: 8. Germline values: CDR1 SGHTA, CDR2 FQGNSA. Thyroid ultrasound and orbital computed tomography, with clinical symptoms and serum thyroxine and TRAb, informed diagnoses.

The TCR was taken from a woman under 30 with Graves' hyperthyroidism. The rearrangement uses TRBV7-2 and TRBJ2-3; 10 nucleotides agree with TRBD2. The sample was peripheral blood or thyroid tissue (not recorded which). The CDR3 is CASSSAGGPRGTDTQYF. The CDR3 DNA is TGTGCCAGCAGCTCAGCGGGAGGGCCACGGGGCACAGATACGCAGTATTTT.